This T cell receptor beta chain was recovered during a study of technical replicates of blood from four donors. Trimming stripped 5 bases from V and 6 bases from J, with 17 bases between. Germline lookup yields CDR1 LNHDA and CDR2 SQIVND (reference sequence). The CDR3 runs to 14 residues. Sequencing was performed with immunoSEQ multiplex PCR; in TCRdb, only in-frame clones are kept and a portion is missing. The sample contains approximately 59,000 clones, around 88% of which appear only once. The TCR originated in a human donor in good health. Some clones in this sample may be carry-over from other donors' samples. The chain links TRBV19 to TRBJ2-7, with TRBD2 as a possible D gene (6 bases). The sequenced sample consisted of PBMCs. CDR3 loop: CASSPDAGTLEQYF. CDR3 nucleotide sequence: TGTGCCAGTAGTCCTGACGCGGGGACTCTCGAGCAGTACTTC. The entire variable domain, with the rest obtained from reference TRBV19 and TRBJ2-7, is as follows: DGGITQSPKYLFRKEGQNVTLSCEQNLNHDAMYWYRQDPGQGLRLIYYSQIVNDFQKGDIAEGYSVSREKKESFPLTVTSAQKNPTAFYLCASSPDAGTLEQYFGPGTRLTVT.